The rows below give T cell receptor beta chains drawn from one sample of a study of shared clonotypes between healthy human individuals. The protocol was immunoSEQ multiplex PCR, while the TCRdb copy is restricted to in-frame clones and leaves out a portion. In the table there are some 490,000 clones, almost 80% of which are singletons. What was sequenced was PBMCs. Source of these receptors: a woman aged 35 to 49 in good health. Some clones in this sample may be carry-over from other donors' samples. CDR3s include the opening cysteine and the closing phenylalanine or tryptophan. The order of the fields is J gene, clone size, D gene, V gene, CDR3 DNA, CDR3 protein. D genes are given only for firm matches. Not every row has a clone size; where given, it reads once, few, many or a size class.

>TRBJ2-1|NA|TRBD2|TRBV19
TGTGCCAGTAGTATCAATCTCGGACTAGCGCGTAGGCCCGAGCAGTTCTTC
CASSINLGLARRPEQFF
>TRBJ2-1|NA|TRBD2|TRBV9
TGTGCCAGCAGCGTAGATGCGGGAGTGTCCTACAATGAGCAGTTCTTC
CASSVDAGVSYNEQFF
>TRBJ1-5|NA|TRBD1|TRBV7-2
TGTGCCAGCAGCTTGCTTACAGGGGGCAACCAGCCCCAGCATTTT
CASSLLTGGNQPQHF
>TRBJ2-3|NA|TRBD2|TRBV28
TGTGCCAGCATCTCTTGGCGGGGGAAAGACACAGATACGCAGTATTTT
CASISWRGKDTDTQYF
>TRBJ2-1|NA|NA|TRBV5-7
TGTGCCAGCAGCTTGACAGCTGGAGGCAATGAGCAGTTCTTC
CASSLTAGGNEQFF
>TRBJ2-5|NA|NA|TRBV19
TGTGCCAGTAGTATATGGTTGACGGTCCACCAAGAGACCCAGTACTTC
CASSIWLTVHQETQYF
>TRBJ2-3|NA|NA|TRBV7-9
TGTGCCAGCAACGACCCCGGGACAAACACAGATACGCAGTATTTT
CASNDPGTNTDTQYF
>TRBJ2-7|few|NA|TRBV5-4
TGTGCCAGCAGCCCAAATGCCGGGACACACACCTACGAGCAGTACTTC
CASSPNAGTHTYEQYF
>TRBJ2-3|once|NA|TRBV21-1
TGTGCCAGCTGGACTAGCGGGAGACATACGCAGTATTTT
CASWTSGRHTQYF
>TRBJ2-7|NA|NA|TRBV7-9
TGTGCCAGCACCCAGGTCTGGAGCTACGAGCAGTACTTC
CASTQVWSYEQYF
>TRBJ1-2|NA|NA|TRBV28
TGTGCCACCCTCGACGGACGAAACTATGGCTACACCTTC
CATLDGRNYGYTF
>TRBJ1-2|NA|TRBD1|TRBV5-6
TGTGCCAGCAGGTCCAGGGGGAGACCTAATTCCCGCACCTATGGCTACACCTTC
CASRSRGRPNSRTYGYTF
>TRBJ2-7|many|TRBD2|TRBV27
TGTGCCAGCAGTTTTAAAGTAGCGGGCCTCTTAGAGCAGTACTTC
CASSFKVAGLLEQYF
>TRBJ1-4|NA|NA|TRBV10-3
TGTGCCATCAGTGACGGCTCCCCTTCTCTCGAAAAACTGTTTTTT
CAISDGSPSLEKLFF
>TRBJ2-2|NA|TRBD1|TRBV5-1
TGCGCCAGCAGCTTGGGGGACAGGGGGAACACCGGGGAGCTGTTTTTT
CASSLGDRGNTGELFF
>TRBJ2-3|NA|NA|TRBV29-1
TGCAGCGTTGAACGGGTGAAAGATACGCAGTATTTT
CSVERVKDTQYF
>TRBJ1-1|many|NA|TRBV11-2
TGTGCCAGCAGCTTAGAATTCGGGGCAAGGAAAACTGAAGCTTTCTTT
CASSLEFGARKTEAFF